Ten or more counts support the clone carrying this T cell receptor (beta chain). The antigen remains unidentified. This sample was taken from a study of spatial heterogeneity in lung cancer. Each CDR3 protein gets one entry after TCRdb re-called the 5' RACE reads with MiXCR. Of approximately 10,000 distinct CDR3 sequences in the sample, 5.1% were seen once. The study's findings and limits: One measure, the expanded intratumoral alpha and beta TCR count, tracked tumor mutation counts. Tumor T cells had an estimated coverage that came to around 7% for alpha chains and 11% to 15% for beta chains.

This CDR3 is built from 15 residues. Trimming cost V 2 bases and J 7 bases, with 14 bases left between them. The germline V gene encodes CDR1 LGHDT and CDR2 YNNKEL (reference sequence). Time point in this sample: sample taken at primary tumor resection. Tumor, nontumor lung or frozen PBMC supplied whole RNA, sequenced without sorting. The clonotype was recovered from a male donor with early-stage non-small cell lung cancer. The specimen was lung tumor tissue, collected at surgery. The genes are TRBV3-1 and TRBJ1-4; the D gene is possibly TRBD1 (5 bases). Here the CDR3 DNA reads TGTGCCAGCAGCCAATTTTCCGGGGGGACTGAAAAACTGTTTTTT. As protein: CASSQFSGGTEKLFF.